A selection of T cell receptor beta chains follows, all from one sample in a study of beta chain features in type 1 diabetes. TCRdb's table, derived via immunoSEQ multiplex PCR, lists solely in-frame clones and lacks some. The sample lists about 260,000 clones, about a fifth occurring once. Sequencing was done on a sample of naive CD4+ T cells from blood. The receptors derive from a woman aged 35 to 49 with type 1 diabetes. Both conserved end residues are part of each CDR3. D genes are given only for firm matches. The size of a clone is reported for some rows only, either as once, few or many, or as a class for expanded clones.

j_gene: TRBJ1-2; v_gene: TRBV4-3; d_gene: TRBD1; abundance: NA; CDR3nt: TGCGCCAGCAGCCACCTGGACAGGAGTGTTGGCTACACCTTC; CDR3aa: CASSHLDRSVGYTF
j_gene: TRBJ2-3; v_gene: TRBV28; d_gene: NA; abundance: NA; CDR3nt: TGTGCCAGCAGTTCAGGAGGACGCCCAGATACGCAGTATTTT; CDR3aa: CASSSGGRPDTQYF
j_gene: TRBJ2-5; v_gene: TRBV28; d_gene: TRBD2; abundance: few; CDR3nt: TGTGCCAGCAGTTCAGGACTAGCGGGACGGGCCCAGTACTTC; CDR3aa: CASSSGLAGRAQYF
j_gene: TRBJ2-5; v_gene: TRBV9; d_gene: TRBD2; abundance: few; CDR3nt: TGTGCCAGCAGCGTAGGGGGGGGACTCCAAGAGACCCAGTACTTC; CDR3aa: CASSVGGGLQETQYF
j_gene: TRBJ1-5; v_gene: TRBV28; d_gene: NA; abundance: few; CDR3nt: TGTGCCAGCAGCCCTGACAGCCCTTGGGCTCATTTT; CDR3aa: CASSPDSPWAHF
j_gene: TRBJ1-5; v_gene: TRBV7-2; d_gene: NA; abundance: NA; CDR3nt: TGTGCCAGCAGCTTAAGAGACAATCAGCCCCAGCATTTT; CDR3aa: CASSLRDNQPQHF
j_gene: TRBJ2-7; v_gene: TRBV28; d_gene: TRBD2; abundance: NA; CDR3nt: TGTGCCAGCAGCTCCCCGGCGGGAGGGGTCTACGAGCAGTACTTC; CDR3aa: CASSSPAGGVYEQYF
j_gene: TRBJ1-6; v_gene: TRBV27; d_gene: NA; abundance: NA; CDR3nt: TGTGCCAGCAGTTTATTACAGCCCTATAATTCACCCCTCCACTTT; CDR3aa: CASSLLQPYNSPLHF
j_gene: TRBJ1-5; v_gene: TRBV28; d_gene: TRBD1; abundance: NA; CDR3nt: TGTGCCAGCAGCTTGGGACAGCAGAATCAGCCCCAGCATTTT; CDR3aa: CASSLGQQNQPQHF
j_gene: TRBJ1-2; v_gene: TRBV28; d_gene: TRBD1; abundance: NA; CDR3nt: TGTGCCAGCAGTGACACCGGGACAGCTTATGGCTACACCTTC; CDR3aa: CASSDTGTAYGYTF
j_gene: TRBJ2-5; v_gene: TRBV5-6; d_gene: TRBD1; abundance: NA; CDR3nt: TGTGCCAGCAGCTTGATTCATGGGACAGGGTACCAAGAGACCCAGTACTTC; CDR3aa: CASSLIHGTGYQETQYF
j_gene: TRBJ2-2; v_gene: TRBV4-3; d_gene: NA; abundance: NA; CDR3nt: TGCGCCAGCAGCCAAGAAGGGGCGCGCACCGGGGAGCTGTTTTTT; CDR3aa: CASSQEGARTGELFF
j_gene: TRBJ2-3; v_gene: TRBV11-2; d_gene: NA; abundance: few; CDR3nt: TGTGCCAGCAGCTTGCCCCCAGGAGGGGATACGCAGTATTTT; CDR3aa: CASSLPPGGDTQYF
j_gene: TRBJ1-1; v_gene: TRBV6-6; d_gene: NA; abundance: NA; CDR3nt: TGTGCCAGCAGTTATCAGGGGCACACTGAAGCTTTCTTT; CDR3aa: CASSYQGHTEAFF
j_gene: TRBJ2-2; v_gene: TRBV28; d_gene: NA; abundance: NA; CDR3nt: TGTGCCACAGACAGGGAGGACACCGGGGAGCTGTTTTTT; CDR3aa: CATDREDTGELFF
j_gene: TRBJ1-6; v_gene: TRBV5-1; d_gene: TRBD1; abundance: NA; CDR3nt: TGCGCCAGCAGTCCTGACAGGGGGGATAATTCACCCCTCCACTTT; CDR3aa: CASSPDRGDNSPLHF
j_gene: TRBJ2-1; v_gene: TRBV15; d_gene: NA; abundance: few; CDR3nt: TGTGCCACCAGCAGAGATCCCGGGGATGAGCAGTTCTTC; CDR3aa: CATSRDPGDEQFF
j_gene: TRBJ2-3; v_gene: TRBV2; d_gene: NA; abundance: NA; CDR3nt: TGTGCCGGCAATCTGGGCCCTCCGGATACGCAGTATTTT; CDR3aa: CAGNLGPPDTQYF
j_gene: TRBJ1-2; v_gene: TRBV29-1; d_gene: TRBD1; abundance: few; CDR3nt: TGCAGCGTTGGGGGACAGGGTACCTATGGCTACACCTTC; CDR3aa: CSVGGQGTYGYTF
j_gene: TRBJ1-2; v_gene: TRBV29-1; d_gene: TRBD1; abundance: NA; CDR3nt: TGCAGCGTCAGGGGGATGAACTATGGCTACACCTTC; CDR3aa: CSVRGMNYGYTF
j_gene: TRBJ2-2; v_gene: TRBV5-1; d_gene: NA; abundance: few; CDR3nt: TGCGCCAGCAGCCCCGGGACTTTAAACACCGGGGAGCTGTTTTTT; CDR3aa: CASSPGTLNTGELFF
j_gene: TRBJ1-5; v_gene: TRBV29-1; d_gene: TRBD1; abundance: NA; CDR3nt: TGCAGCGTAGGGACAGAAGGTCAGCCCCAGCATTTT; CDR3aa: CSVGTEGQPQHF
j_gene: TRBJ2-5; v_gene: TRBV21-1; d_gene: NA; abundance: few; CDR3nt: TGTGCCAGCATATTCCAAGAGACCCAGTACTTC; CDR3aa: CASIFQETQYF
j_gene: TRBJ1-1; v_gene: TRBV15; d_gene: NA; abundance: NA; CDR3nt: TGTGCCACCAGCAGAGATGTTTCGCAGGGATATCGCCCCCCCTTT; CDR3aa: CATSRDVSQGYRPPF
j_gene: TRBJ2-3; v_gene: TRBV29-1; d_gene: TRBD1; abundance: NA; CDR3nt: TGCAGCGTTGAAGAAGGGGGCAGTGGAGATACGCAGTATTTT; CDR3aa: CSVEEGGSGDTQYF
j_gene: TRBJ1-2; v_gene: TRBV4-1; d_gene: TRBD1; abundance: few; CDR3nt: TGCGCCAGCAGCCATGGACAGGGTACAGAAGGCTACACCTTC; CDR3aa: CASSHGQGTEGYTF
j_gene: TRBJ1-2; v_gene: TRBV28; d_gene: TRBD1; abundance: few; CDR3nt: TGTGCCAGCAGTTCTGGACAGGGTGGAGGCTACACCTTC; CDR3aa: CASSSGQGGGYTF
j_gene: TRBJ1-1; v_gene: TRBV7-9; d_gene: NA; abundance: few; CDR3nt: TGTGCCAGCACCCCGCAGGGCTTCGTCACTGAAGCTTTCTTT; CDR3aa: CASTPQGFVTEAFF
j_gene: TRBJ2-7; v_gene: TRBV7-2; d_gene: NA; abundance: NA; CDR3nt: TGTGCCAGCAGTCCTGCAGGGGTCTCCTACGAGCAGTACTTC; CDR3aa: CASSPAGVSYEQYF
j_gene: TRBJ2-4; v_gene: TRBV6-5; d_gene: NA; abundance: NA; CDR3nt: TGTGCCAGCAGACCCGGACACCTTTTAAACATTCAGTACTTC; CDR3aa: CASRPGHLLNIQYF
j_gene: TRBJ2-1; v_gene: TRBV27; d_gene: TRBD2; abundance: few; CDR3nt: TGTGCCAGCACCACTACCGGGGGAGGGTCCTACAATGAGCAGTTCTTC; CDR3aa: CASTTTGGGSYNEQFF
j_gene: TRBJ2-7; v_gene: TRBV5-1; d_gene: NA; abundance: NA; CDR3nt: TGCGCCAGCAGCGTGGAGGGGGCCGGGTCTCTTTACGAGCAGTACTTC; CDR3aa: CASSVEGAGSLYEQYF
j_gene: TRBJ2-4; v_gene: TRBV7-2; d_gene: TRBD2; abundance: NA; CDR3nt: TGTGCCAGCAGCTCCTCCCTAGCGGAAAACATTCAGTACTTC; CDR3aa: CASSSSLAENIQYF
j_gene: TRBJ1-1; v_gene: TRBV2; d_gene: TRBD1; abundance: NA; CDR3nt: TGTGCCAGCAGTGGCCAAGGGGGCCCCGCTGAAGCTTTCTTT; CDR3aa: CASSGQGGPAEAFF
j_gene: TRBJ1-4; v_gene: TRBV4-2; d_gene: NA; abundance: NA; CDR3nt: TGTGCCAGCAGCCAAGATCGAGGCGACCCCGAGGGAAAACTGTTTTTT; CDR3aa: CASSQDRGDPEGKLFF
j_gene: TRBJ1-2; v_gene: TRBV9; d_gene: TRBD1; abundance: few; CDR3nt: TGTGCCAGCAGCCTCCGGGACAGCTCGTTCCGGGATGGCTACACCTTC; CDR3aa: CASSLRDSSFRDGYTF
j_gene: TRBJ2-1; v_gene: TRBV9; d_gene: TRBD2; abundance: few; CDR3nt: TGTGCCAGCAGCGTCGGGACTAGCGGTTACAATGAGCAGTTCTTC; CDR3aa: CASSVGTSGYNEQFF
j_gene: TRBJ2-7; v_gene: TRBV18; d_gene: TRBD1; abundance: few; CDR3nt: TGTGCCAGCTCACCGCGACAGGGAGTCTACGAGCAGTACTTC; CDR3aa: CASSPRQGVYEQYF
j_gene: TRBJ2-3; v_gene: TRBV7-9; d_gene: TRBD2; abundance: few; CDR3nt: TGTGCCATCGACCTGGGGGGACGGGAGGTGGCAGATACGCAGTATTTT; CDR3aa: CAIDLGGREVADTQYF